These 6 T cell receptor beta chains originate from one sample sequenced in a study of Ad26.COV2.S vaccination and SARS-CoV-2 variants (TCRdb year 2021). Reading the label with the study, this specimen's treatment or condition is: 15 to 20 received Ad26.COV2.S at low or high dose, single or two shots; a few received placebo; per-sample allocation not given. Repertoires of vaccine and placebo recipients were sequenced from samples collected on day 63 after the first injection. Library creation used the immunoSEQ multiplex PCR assay. The table was pulled from immuneACCESS by TCRdb, which kept in-frame rearrangements only. Such tables lose some clones; where checked, under half of the loss comes from unresolved V genes, and the rest has no known cause. This sample has more than 300,000 clones in its table, and roughly 91% of those were observed once. The ten most abundant clones make up 5% of the sample.

The sample here was peripheral blood, taken in a trial of Ad26.COV2.S vaccine versus placebo. These receptor sequences come from a person between 18 and 59 years old who received the Ad26.COV2.S COVID-19 vaccine or a placebo.

The genes are TRBV19 and TRBJ1-1, with D maybe TRBD1 (5 bases). Germline CDR1 is LNHDA and CDR2 is SQIVND (reference sequence). The V and J ends lost 11 bases and 5 bases respectively, with 24 bases between them. This CDR3 has 15 amino acids. The CDR3 is CAGALVRDLETEAFF. DNA for the CDR3: TGTGCCGGGGCACTTGTCCGGGATTTGGAGACTGAAGCTTTCTTT.

The chain employs TRBV9 and TRBJ1-2; D is possibly TRBD1 (6 bases). Trimming shortened V by 4 bases and J by 0 bases, and 19 bases separated the two germline ends. Looked up from germline, CDR1 is SGDLS and CDR2 is YYNGEE. The CDR3 sequence is 17 residues long. The CDR3 sequence is CASSPNRVSSANYGYTF. In nucleotides, the CDR3 is TGTGCCAGCAGCCCCAACAGGGTTTCGTCGGCTAACTATGGCTACACCTTC.

This chain joins TRBV3-1 (or the pseudogene TRBV3-2) and TRBJ2-2, with D uncertain. The CDR3 totals 14 residues. Looked up from germline, CDR1 is LGHDT and CDR2 is YNNKEL (reference sequence). Trimming removed 0 bases at V and 6 bases at J, with 8 bases between. The CDR3 DNA sequence: TGTGCCAGCAGCCAAGATATCGAGCCCGGGGAGCTGTTTTTT. This encodes CASSQDIEPGELFF.

The chain employs TRBV7-9 and TRBJ2-3; 8 bases fit TRBD1. CDR3 size: 16 residues. Trimming at V came to 5 bases and at J to 1 base, leaving 8 bases not matched to a gene. Per the germline V gene, CDR1 is SEHNR and CDR2 is FQNEAQ (reference sequence). CDR3: CASSDRTGSGTDTQYF. The DNA of the CDR3 is TGTGCCAGCAGCGACCGGACAGGGAGTGGCACAGATACGCAGTATTTT.

Regarding this clone: An end of the junction differs from the germline gene, which may be a read error. The rearrangement links TRBV6-1 to TRBJ2-7; 13 bases line up with TRBD2. Germline CDR1 and CDR2: MNHNS and SASEGT. This CDR3 has 15 residues. Here the CDR3 DNA reads TGTGCCAGCACTGAACTAGCGGGGGGGCGTGGAGATCAGTACTTC. Protein product: CASTELAGGRGDQYF.

The CDR3 bases are TGTGCCAGCAGTCGGGGAGGGACAGGGAACACTGAAGCTTTCTTT. Translating it yields CASSRGGTGNTEAFF. This sequence joins TRBV28 and TRBJ1-1, with 8 bases matching TRBD1. Germline V gene sequence: CDR1 MDHEN, CDR2 SYDVKM. The trim removed 5 bases at V and 1 base at J, leaving 6 bases unmatched. The length of the CDR3 is 15 residues.